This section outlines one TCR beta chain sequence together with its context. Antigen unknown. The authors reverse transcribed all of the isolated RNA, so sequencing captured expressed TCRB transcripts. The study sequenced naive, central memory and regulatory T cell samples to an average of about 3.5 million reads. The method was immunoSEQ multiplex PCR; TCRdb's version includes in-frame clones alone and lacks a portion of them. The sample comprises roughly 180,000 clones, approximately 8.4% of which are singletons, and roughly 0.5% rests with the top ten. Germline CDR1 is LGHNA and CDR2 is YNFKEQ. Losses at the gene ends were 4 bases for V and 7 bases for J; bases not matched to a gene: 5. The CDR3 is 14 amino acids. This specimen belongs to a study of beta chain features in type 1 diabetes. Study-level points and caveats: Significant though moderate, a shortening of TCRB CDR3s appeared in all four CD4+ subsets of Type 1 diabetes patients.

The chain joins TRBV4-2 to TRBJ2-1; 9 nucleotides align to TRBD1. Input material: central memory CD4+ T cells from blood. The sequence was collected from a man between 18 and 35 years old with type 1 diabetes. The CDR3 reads CASSLGTGSNEQFF. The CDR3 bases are TGTGCCAGCAGCCTCGGGACAGGGTCGAATGAGCAGTTCTTC.